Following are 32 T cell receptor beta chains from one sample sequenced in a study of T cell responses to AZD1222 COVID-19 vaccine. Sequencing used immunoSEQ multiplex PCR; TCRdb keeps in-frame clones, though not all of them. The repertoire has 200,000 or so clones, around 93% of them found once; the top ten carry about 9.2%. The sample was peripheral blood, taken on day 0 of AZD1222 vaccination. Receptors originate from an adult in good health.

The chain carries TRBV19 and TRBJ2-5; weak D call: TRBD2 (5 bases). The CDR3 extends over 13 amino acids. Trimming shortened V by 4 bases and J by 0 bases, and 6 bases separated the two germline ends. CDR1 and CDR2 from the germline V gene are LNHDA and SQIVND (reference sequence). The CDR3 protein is CASSTGNQETQYF. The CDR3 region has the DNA TGTGCCAGTAGTACCGGGAACCAAGAGACCCAGTACTTC.

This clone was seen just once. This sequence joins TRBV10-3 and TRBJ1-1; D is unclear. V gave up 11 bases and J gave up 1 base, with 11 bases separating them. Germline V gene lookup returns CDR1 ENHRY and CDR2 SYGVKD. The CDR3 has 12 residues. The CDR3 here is CASREGNTEAFF. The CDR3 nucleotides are TGTGCCTCCCGGGAAGGGAACACTGAAGCTTTCTTT.

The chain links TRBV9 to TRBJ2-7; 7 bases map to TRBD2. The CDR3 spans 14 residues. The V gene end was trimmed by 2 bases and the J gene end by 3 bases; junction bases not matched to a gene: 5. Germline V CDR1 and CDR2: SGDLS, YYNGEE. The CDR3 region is CASSVGGYGYEQYF. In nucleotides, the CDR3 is TGTGCCAGCAGCGTCGGGGGGTACGGCTACGAGCAGTACTTC.

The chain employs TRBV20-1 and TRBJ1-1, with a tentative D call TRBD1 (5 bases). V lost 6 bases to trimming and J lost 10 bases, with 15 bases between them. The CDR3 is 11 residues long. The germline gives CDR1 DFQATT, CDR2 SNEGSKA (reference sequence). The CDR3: CSAKHGGGAFF. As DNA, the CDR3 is TGCAGTGCAAAACATGGGGGGGGAGCTTTCTTT.

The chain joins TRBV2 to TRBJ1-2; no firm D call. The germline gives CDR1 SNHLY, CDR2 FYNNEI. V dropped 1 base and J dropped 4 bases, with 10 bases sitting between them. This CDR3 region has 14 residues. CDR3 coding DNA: TGTGCCAGCAGTGAAGTTGGAGGGCCCTATGGCTACACCTTC. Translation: CASSEVGGPYGYTF. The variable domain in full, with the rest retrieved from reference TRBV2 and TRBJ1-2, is EPEVTQTPSHQVTQMGQEVILRCVPISNHLYFYWYRQILGQKVEFLVSFYNNEISEKSEIFDDQFSVERPDGSNFTLKIRSTKLEDSAMYFCASSEVGGPYGYTFGSGTRLTVV.

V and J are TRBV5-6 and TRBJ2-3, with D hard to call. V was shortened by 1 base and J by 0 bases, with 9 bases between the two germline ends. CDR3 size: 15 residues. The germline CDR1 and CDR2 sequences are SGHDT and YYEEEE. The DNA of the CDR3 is TGTGCCAGCAGCTTGTTAACTCGCAGCACAGATACGCAGTATTTT. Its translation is CASSLLTRSTDTQYF.

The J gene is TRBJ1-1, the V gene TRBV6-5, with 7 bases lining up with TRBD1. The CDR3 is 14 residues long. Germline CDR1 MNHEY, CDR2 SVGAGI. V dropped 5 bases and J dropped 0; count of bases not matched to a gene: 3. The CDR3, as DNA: TGTGCCAGCAGTCCAGGGGGGATGAACACTGAAGCTTTCTTT. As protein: CASSPGGMNTEAFF.

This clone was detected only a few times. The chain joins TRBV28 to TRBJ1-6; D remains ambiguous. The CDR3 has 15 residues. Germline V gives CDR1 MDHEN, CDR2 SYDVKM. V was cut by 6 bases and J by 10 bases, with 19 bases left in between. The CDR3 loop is CASSHGLTRGSPLHF. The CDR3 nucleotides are TGTGCCAGCAGCCATGGACTAACTCGGGGATCACCCCTCCACTTT.

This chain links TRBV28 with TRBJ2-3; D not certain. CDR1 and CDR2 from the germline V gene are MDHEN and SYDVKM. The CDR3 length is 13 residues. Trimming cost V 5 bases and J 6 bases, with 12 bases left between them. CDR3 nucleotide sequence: TGTGCCAGCAGTCTACTCCACTCGGATACGCAGTATTTT. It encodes CASSLLHSDTQYF.

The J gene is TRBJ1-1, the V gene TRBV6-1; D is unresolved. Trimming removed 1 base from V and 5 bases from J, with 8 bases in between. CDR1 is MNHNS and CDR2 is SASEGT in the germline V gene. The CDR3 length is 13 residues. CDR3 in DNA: TGTGCCAGCAGTGAAGATACAGCTACTGAAGCTTTCTTT. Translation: CASSEDTATEAFF.

The DNA for the CDR3 is TGTGCCAGCAGCTTTAATCCGGGCGGGAACACTGAAGCTTTCTTT. Its translation is CASSFNPGGNTEAFF. The gene calls are TRBV5-8 and TRBJ1-1, with unresolved D. The CDR3 length is 15 residues. Germline lookup yields CDR1 SGHTS and CDR2 YDEGEE. The V gene lost 2 bases and the J gene lost 1 base, with 12 bases spanning the gap.

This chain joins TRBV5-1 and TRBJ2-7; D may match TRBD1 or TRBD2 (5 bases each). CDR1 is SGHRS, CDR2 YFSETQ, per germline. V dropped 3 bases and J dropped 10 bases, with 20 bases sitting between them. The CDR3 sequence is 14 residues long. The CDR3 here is CASSWGTAYAEQYF. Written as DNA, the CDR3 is TGCGCCAGCAGCTGGGGGACCGCGTACGCTGAACAGTACTTC.

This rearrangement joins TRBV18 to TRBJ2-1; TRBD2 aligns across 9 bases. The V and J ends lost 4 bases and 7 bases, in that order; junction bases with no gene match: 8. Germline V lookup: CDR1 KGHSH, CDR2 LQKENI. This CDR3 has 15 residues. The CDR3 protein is CASSRTQGLANEQFF. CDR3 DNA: TGTGCCAGCTCACGAACCCAGGGACTAGCAAATGAGCAGTTCTTC.

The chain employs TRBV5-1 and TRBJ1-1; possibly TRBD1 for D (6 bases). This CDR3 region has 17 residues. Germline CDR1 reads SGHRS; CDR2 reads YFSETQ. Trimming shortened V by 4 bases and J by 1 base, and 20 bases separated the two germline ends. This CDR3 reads CASSPPLDSITNTEAFF. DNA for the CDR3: TGCGCCAGCAGCCCCCCCTTGGACAGCATTACGAACACTGAAGCTTTCTTT.

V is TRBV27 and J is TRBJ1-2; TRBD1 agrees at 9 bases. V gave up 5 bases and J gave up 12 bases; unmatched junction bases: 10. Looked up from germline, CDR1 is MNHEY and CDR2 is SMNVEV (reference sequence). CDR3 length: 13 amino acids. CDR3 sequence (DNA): TGTGCCAGCAGTCCCCTAGCACAGGGGGCCGACACCTTC. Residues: CASSPLAQGADTF.

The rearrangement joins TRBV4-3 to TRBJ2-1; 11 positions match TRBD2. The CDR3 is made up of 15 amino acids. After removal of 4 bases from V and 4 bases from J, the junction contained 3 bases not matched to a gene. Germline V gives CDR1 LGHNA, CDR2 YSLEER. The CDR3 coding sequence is TGCGCCAGCAGCCTAGCGGGAGGGGCTTACAATGAGCAGTTCTTC. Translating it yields CASSLAGGAYNEQFF.

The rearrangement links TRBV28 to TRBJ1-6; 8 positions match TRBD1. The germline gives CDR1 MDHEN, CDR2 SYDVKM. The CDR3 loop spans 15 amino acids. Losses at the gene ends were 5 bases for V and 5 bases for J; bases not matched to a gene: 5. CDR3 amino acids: CASSTQGADNSPLHF. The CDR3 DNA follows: TGTGCCAGCAGTACCCAGGGGGCGGATAATTCACCCCTCCACTTT. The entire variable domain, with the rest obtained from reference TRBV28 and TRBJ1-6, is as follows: DVKVTQSSRYLVKRTGEKVFLECVQDMDHENMFWYRQDPGLGLRLIYFSYDVKMKEKGDIPEGYSVSREKKERFSLILESASTNQTSMYLCASSTQGADNSPLHFGNGTRLTVT.

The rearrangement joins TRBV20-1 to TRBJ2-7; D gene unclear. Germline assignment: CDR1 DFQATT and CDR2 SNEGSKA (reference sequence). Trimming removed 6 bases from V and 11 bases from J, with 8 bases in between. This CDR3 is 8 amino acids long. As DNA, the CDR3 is TGCAGTGCCGATAAGAAGTACTTC. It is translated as CSADKKYF.

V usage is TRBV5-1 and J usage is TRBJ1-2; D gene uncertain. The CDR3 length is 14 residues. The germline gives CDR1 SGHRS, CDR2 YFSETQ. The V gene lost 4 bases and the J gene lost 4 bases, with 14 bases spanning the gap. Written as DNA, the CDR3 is TGCGCCAGCAGCAAAGACCCAGGCGGCTATGGCTACACCTTC. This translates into CASSKDPGGYGYTF.

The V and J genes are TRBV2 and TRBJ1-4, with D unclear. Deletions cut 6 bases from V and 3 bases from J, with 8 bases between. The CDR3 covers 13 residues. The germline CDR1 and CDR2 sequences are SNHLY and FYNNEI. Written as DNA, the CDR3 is TGTGCCAGCAGGGGATCCGCTAATGAAAAACTGTTTTTT. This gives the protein CASRGSANEKLFF.

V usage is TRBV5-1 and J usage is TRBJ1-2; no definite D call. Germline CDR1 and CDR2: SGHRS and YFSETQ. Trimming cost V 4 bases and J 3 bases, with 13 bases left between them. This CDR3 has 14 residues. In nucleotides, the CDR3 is TGCGCCAGCAGCCCGGGGTCAAGGGACTATGGCTACACCTTC. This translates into CASSPGSRDYGYTF.

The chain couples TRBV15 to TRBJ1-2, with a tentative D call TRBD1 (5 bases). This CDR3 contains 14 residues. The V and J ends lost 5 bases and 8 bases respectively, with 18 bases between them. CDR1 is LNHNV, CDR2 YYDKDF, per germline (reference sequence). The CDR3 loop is CATSLRDARRGYTF. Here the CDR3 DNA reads TGTGCCACCAGCCTACGGGACGCCCGGCGGGGCTACACCTTC.

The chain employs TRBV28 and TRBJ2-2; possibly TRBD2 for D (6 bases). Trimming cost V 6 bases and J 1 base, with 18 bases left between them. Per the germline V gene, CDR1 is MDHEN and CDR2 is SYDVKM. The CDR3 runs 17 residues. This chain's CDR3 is CASSTTGTGRNTGELFF. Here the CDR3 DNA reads TGTGCCAGCAGCACGACCGGGACTGGCAGGAACACCGGGGAGCTGTTTTTT.

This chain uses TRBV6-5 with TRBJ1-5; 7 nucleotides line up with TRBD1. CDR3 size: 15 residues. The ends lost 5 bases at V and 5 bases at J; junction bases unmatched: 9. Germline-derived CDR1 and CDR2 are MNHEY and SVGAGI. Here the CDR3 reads CASSPLGTDDQPQHF. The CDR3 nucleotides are TGTGCCAGCAGTCCCCTCGGGACAGACGATCAGCCCCAGCATTTT.

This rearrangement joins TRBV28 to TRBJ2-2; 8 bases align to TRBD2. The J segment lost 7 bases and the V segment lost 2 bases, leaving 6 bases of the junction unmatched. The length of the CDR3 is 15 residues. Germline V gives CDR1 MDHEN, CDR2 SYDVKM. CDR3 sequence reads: CASSLETSVGGELFF. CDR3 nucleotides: TGTGCCAGCAGTTTAGAGACTAGCGTGGGCGGGGAGCTGTTTTTT.

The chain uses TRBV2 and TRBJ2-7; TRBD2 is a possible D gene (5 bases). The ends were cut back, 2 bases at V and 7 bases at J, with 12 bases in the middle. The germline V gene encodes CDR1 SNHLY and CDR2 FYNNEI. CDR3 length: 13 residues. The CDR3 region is CASSETIAREQYF. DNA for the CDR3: TGTGCCAGCAGTGAAACGATAGCGCGGGAGCAGTACTTC.

The CDR3, as DNA: TGTGCCAGCAGCCAAGACGGGGAATGGGGCTACACCTTC. It yields the protein CASSQDGEWGYTF. The chain couples TRBV3-1 (or the pseudogene TRBV3-2) to TRBJ1-2; no definite D call. Germline CDR1 LGHDT, CDR2 YNNKEL (reference sequence). With 0 bases removed from V and 8 bases from J, the gap between germline ends came to 10 bases. The CDR3 consists of 13 residues.

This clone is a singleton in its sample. The CDR3 here is CASSVRADKNIQYF. CDR3 sequence (DNA): TGTGCCAGCTCAGTTCGAGCGGACAAAAACATTCAGTACTTC. The genes are TRBV18 and TRBJ2-4; a possible D gene is TRBD2 (5 bases). Germline V gene data show CDR1 as KGHSH and CDR2 as LQKENI. The CDR3 covers 14 residues. Trimming stripped 5 bases from V and 3 bases from J, with 11 bases between.

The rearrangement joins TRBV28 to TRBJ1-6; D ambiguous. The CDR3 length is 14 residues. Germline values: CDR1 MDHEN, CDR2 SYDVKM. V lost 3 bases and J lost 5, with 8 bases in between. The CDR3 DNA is TGTGCCAGCAGTTTGTGGCAAAATAATTCACCCCTCCACTTT. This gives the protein CASSLWQNNSPLHF.

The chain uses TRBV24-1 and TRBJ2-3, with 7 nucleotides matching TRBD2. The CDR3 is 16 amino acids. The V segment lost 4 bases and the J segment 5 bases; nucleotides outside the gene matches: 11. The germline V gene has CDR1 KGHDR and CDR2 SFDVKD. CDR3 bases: TGTGCCACCAGTGACCCCCCCGCCGGGGGGATAGATACGCAGTATTTT. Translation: CATSDPPAGGIDTQYF.

The CDR3 spells CASSFGGVEKLFF. For the CDR3, the DNA is TGTGCCAGCAGTTTTGGCGGGGTTGAAAAACTGTTTTTT. V is TRBV28 and J is TRBJ1-4, with no clear D. Trimming left V 3 bases short and J 7 bases short, with 9 bases between. CDR1 is MDHEN, CDR2 SYDVKM, per germline. The CDR3 consists of 13 residues. Based on the CDR3 plus reference TRBV28 and TRBJ1-4, the full variable domain is DVKVTQSSRYLVKRTGEKVFLECVQDMDHENMFWYRQDPGLGLRLIYFSYDVKMKEKGDIPEGYSVSREKKERFSLILESASTNQTSMYLCASSFGGVEKLFFGSGTQLSVL.

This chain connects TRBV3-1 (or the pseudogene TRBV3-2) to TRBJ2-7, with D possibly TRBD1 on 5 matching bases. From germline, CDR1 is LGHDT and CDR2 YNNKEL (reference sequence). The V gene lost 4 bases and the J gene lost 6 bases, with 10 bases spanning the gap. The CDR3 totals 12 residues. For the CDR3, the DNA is TGTGCCAGCAGCCGCAGGGCAGGCGAGCAGTACTTC. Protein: CASSRRAGEQYF.